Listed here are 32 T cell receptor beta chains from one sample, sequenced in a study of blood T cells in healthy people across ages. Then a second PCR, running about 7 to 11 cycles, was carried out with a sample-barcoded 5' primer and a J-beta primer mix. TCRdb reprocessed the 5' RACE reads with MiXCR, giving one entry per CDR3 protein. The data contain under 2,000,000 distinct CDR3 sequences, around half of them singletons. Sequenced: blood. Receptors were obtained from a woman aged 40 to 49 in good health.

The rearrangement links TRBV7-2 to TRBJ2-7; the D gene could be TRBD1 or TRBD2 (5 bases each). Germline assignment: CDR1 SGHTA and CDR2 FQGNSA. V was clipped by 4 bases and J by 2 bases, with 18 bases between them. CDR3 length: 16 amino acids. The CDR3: CASSSPFGTVTYEQYF. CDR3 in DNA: TGTGCCAGCAGCTCCCCCTTCGGGACGGTAACCTACGAGCAGTACTTC.

The CDR3 here is CASSQEGQRSEQYF. CDR3 in DNA: TGTGCCAGCAGCCAAGAGGGACAGCGGAGCGAGCAGTACTTC. The chain links TRBV14 to TRBJ2-7, with TRBD1 matching 7 bases. The J segment lost 6 bases and the V segment lost 0 bases, leaving 5 bases of the junction unmatched. CDR1 is SGHDN, CDR2 FVKESK, per germline. The CDR3 covers 14 residues.

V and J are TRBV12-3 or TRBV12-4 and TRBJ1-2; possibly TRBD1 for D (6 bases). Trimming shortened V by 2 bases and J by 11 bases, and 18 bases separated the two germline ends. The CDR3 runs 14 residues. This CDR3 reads CASSLLQGKMAYTF. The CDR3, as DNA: TGTGCCAGCAGTTTACTTCAGGGGAAAATGGCATACACCTTC.

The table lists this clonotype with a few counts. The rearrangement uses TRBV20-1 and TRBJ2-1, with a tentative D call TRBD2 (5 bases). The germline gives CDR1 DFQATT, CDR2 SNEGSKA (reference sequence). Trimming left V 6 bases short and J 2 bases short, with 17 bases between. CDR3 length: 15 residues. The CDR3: CSAIEVGVPYNEQFF. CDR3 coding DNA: TGCAGTGCCATCGAGGTCGGGGTCCCCTACAATGAGCAGTTCTTC.

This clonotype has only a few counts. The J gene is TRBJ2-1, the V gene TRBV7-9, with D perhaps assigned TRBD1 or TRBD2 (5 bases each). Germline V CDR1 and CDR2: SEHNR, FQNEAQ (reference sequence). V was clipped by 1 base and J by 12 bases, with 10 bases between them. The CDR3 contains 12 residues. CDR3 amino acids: CASSLDTGPQFF. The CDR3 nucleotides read TGTGCCAGCAGCTTAGATACGGGACCGCAGTTCTTC.

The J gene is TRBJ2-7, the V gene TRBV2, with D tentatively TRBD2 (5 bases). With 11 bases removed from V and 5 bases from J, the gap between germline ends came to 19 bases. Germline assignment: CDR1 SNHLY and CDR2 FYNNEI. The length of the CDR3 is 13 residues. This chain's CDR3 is CAVPRGFFDEQYF. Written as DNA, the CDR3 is TGTGCCGTCCCACGGGGTTTTTTCGACGAGCAGTACTTC.

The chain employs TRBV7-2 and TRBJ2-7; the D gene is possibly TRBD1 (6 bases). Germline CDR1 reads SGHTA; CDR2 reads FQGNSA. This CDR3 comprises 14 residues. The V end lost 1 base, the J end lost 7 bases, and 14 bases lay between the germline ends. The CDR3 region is CASSLGQVNNEQYF. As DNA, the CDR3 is TGTGCCAGCAGCTTAGGACAGGTTAACAATGAGCAGTACTTC.

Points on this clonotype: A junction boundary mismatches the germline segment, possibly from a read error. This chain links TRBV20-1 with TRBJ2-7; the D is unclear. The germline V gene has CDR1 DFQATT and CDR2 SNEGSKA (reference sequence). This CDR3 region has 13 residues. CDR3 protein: CSAAGGLTYVQYF. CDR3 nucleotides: TGCAGTGCTGCCGGCGGCTTAACCTACGTGCAGTACTTC.

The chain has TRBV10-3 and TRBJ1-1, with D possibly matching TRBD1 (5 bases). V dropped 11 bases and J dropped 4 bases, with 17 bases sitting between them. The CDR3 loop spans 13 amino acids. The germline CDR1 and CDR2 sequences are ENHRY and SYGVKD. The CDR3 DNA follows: TGTGCCGCCCAGGAGGGACGGAGCACTGAAGCTTTCTTT. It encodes CAAQEGRSTEAFF.

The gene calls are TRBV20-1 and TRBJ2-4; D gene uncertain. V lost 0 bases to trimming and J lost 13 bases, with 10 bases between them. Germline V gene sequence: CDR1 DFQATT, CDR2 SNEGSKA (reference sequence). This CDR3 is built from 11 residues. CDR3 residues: CSARDGLEQYF. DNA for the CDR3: TGCAGTGCTAGAGATGGGCTAGAGCAGTACTTC.

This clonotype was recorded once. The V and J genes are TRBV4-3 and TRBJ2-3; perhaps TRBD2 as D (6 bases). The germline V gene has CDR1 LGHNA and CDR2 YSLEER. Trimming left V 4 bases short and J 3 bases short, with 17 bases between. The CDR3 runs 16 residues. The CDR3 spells CASSLEGGKGTDTQYF. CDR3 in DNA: TGCGCCAGCAGCCTCGAAGGAGGGAAAGGGACAGATACGCAGTATTTT.

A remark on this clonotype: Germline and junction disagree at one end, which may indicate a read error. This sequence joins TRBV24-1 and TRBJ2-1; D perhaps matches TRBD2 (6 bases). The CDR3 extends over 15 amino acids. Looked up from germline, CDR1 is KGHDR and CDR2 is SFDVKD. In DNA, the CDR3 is TGTACCACCAGTGATTTGTCGGGGGCCTACAATGAGCAGTTCTTC. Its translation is CTTSDLSGAYNEQFF.

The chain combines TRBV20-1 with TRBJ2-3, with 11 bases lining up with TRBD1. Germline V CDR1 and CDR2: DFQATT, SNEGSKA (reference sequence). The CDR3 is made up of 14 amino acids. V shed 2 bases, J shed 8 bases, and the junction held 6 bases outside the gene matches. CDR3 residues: CSARPGQGAPTQYF. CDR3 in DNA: TGCAGTGCTAGACCAGGACAGGGGGCGCCTACGCAGTATTTT.

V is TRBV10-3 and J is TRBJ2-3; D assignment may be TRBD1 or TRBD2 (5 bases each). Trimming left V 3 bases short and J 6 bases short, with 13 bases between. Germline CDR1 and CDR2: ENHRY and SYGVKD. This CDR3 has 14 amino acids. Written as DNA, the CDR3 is TGTGCCATCAGTGAACCAGGGAGAGTCGATACGCAGTATTTT. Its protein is CAISEPGRVDTQYF.

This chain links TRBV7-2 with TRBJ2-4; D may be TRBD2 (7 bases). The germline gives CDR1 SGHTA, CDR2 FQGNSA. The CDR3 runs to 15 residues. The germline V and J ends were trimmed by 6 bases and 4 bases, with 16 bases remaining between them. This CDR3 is CASSLGGARKNIQYF. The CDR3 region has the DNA TGTGCCAGCAGTTTGGGGGGGGCGCGAAAAAACATTCAGTACTTC.

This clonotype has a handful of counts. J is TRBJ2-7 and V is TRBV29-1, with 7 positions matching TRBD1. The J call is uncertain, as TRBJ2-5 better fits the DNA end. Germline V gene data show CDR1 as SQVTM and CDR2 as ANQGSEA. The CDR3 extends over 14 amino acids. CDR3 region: CSVPIDRDIQTQYF. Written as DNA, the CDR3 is TGCAGCGTTCCCATCGACAGGGACATACAGACCCAGTACTTC.

The CDR3 DNA follows: TGTGCCAGCAGCCAAGGTCCCGCGGGACAGGGAACAAAATACAATCAGCCCCAGCATTTT. It codes for CASSQGPAGQGTKYNQPQHF. The chain combines TRBV4-2 with TRBJ1-5; 9 positions match TRBD1. Losses at the gene ends were 1 base for V and 3 bases for J; bases not matched to a gene: 16. The CDR3 length is 20 residues. Germline loops: CDR1 LGHNA, CDR2 YNFKEQ.

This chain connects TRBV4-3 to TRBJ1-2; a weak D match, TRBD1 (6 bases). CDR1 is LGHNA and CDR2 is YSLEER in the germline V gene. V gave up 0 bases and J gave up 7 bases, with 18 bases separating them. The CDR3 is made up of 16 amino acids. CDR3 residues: CASSQDFTGRHRGYTF. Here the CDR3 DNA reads TGCGCCAGCAGCCAAGACTTCACAGGGAGGCACCGTGGCTACACCTTC.

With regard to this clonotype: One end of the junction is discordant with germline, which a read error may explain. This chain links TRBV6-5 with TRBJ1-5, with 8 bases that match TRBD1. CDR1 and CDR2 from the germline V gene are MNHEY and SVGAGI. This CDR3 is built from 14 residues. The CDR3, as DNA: TGTACCAGCAGCCTGACAGGGGGCAATCAGCCCCAGCATTTT. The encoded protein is CTSSLTGGNQPQHF.

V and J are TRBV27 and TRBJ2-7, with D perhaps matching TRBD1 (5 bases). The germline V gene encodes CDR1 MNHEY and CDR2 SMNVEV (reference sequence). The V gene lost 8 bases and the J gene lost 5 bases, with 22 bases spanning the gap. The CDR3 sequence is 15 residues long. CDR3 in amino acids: CASGEWQGLSDEQYF. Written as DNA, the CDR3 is TGTGCCAGCGGGGAATGGCAGGGCCTAAGCGACGAGCAGTACTTC.

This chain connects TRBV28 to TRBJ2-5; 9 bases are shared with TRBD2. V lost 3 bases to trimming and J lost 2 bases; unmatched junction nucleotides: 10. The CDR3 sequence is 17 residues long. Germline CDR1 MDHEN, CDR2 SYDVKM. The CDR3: CASSFGVAGAIQETQYF. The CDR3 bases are TGTGCCAGCAGTTTTGGGGTAGCGGGGGCCATTCAAGAGACCCAGTACTTC.

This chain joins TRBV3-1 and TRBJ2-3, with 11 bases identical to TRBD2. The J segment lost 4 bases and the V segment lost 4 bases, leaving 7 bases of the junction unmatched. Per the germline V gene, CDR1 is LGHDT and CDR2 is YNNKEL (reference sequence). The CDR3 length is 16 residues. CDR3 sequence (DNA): TGTGCCAGCAGCCCAATTAGCGGGGGGGCCTCAGATACGCAGTATTTT. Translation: CASSPISGGASDTQYF.

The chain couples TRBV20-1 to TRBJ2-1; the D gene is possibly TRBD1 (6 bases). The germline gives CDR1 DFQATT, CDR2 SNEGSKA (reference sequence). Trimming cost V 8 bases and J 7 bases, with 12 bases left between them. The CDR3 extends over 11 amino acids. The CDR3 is CSYRVPNEQFF. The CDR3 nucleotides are TGCAGTTACAGGGTTCCGAATGAGCAGTTCTTC.

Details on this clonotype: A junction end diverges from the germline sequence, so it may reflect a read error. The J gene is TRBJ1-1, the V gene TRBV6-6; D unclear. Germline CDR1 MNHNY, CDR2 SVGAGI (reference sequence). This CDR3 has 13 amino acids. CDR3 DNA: TGTGCCAGCAGTGACTCTATGAACACTGAAGCTTTCTTT. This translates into CASSDSMNTEAFF.

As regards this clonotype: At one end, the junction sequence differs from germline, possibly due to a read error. The CDR3 sequence is CASSFRETSGANILTF. The CDR3 bases are TGTGCCAGCAGTTTTAGAGAAACCTCTGGGGCCAACATCCTGACTTTC. The chain combines TRBV27 with TRBJ2-6; the D gene is possibly TRBD1 (5 bases). The CDR3 length is 16 residues. Germline CDR1 reads MNHEY; CDR2 reads SMNVEV (reference sequence).

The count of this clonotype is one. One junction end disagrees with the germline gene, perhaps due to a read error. Here the CDR3 reads CANSLGRSGGAGDTQYF. The CDR3 DNA sequence: TGTGCCAACAGCTTAGGACGGAGCGGGGGGGCTGGCGATACGCAGTATTTT. The V gene is TRBV7-2, the J gene TRBJ2-3, with 10 bases matching TRBD2. Per germline, CDR1 SGHTA and CDR2 FQGNSA. This CDR3 contains 17 residues.

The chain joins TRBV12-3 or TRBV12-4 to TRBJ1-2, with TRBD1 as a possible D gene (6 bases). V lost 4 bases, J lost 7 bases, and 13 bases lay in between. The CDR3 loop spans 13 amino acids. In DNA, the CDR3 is TGTGCCAGCAGTTACAGGACAGTCCGTGGCTACACCTTC. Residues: CASSYRTVRGYTF.

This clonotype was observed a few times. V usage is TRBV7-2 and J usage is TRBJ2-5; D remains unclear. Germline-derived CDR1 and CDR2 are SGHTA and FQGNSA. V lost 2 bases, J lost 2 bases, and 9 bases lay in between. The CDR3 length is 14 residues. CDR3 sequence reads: CASSLTILQETQYF. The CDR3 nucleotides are TGTGCCAGCAGCTTAACCATACTTCAAGAGACCCAGTACTTC.

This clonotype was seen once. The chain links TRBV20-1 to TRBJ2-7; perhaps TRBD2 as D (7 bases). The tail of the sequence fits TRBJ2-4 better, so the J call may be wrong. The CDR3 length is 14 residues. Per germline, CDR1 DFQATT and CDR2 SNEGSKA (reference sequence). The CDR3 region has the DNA TGCAGTGCTAGAGCTGGGGGGGCCCAGGACATTCAGTACTTC. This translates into CSARAGGAQDIQYF.

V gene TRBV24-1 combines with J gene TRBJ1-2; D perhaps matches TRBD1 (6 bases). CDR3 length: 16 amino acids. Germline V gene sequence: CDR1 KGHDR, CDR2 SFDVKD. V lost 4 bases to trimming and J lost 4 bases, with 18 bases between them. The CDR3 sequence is CATSDPGQSDLYGYTF. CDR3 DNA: TGTGCCACCAGTGACCCCGGACAGTCGGACCTCTATGGCTACACCTTC.

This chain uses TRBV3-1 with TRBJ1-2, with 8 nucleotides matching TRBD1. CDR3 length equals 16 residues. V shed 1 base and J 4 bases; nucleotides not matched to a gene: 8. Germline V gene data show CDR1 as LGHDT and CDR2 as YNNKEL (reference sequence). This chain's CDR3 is CASSQVSGTGLYGYTF. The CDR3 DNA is TGTGCCAGCAGCCAAGTTTCTGGGACAGGCCTCTATGGCTACACCTTC.

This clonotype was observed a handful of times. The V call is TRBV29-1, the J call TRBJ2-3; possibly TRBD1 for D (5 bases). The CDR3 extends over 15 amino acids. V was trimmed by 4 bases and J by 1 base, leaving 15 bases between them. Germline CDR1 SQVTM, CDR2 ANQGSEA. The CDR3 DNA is TGCAGCGTTGTGTTAACAGGACCCCGCACAGATACGCAGTATTTT. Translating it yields CSVVLTGPRTDTQYF.